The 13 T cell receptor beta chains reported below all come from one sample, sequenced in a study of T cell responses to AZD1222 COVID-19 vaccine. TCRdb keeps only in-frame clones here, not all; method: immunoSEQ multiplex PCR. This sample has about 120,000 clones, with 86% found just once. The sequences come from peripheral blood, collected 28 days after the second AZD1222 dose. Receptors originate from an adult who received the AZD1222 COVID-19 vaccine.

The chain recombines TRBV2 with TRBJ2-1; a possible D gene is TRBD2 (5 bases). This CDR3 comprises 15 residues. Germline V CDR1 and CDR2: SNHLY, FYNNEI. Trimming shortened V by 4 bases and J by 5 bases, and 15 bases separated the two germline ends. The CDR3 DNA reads TGTGCCAGCAGTGCAGTGGCGGAGGAGGACAATGAGCAGTTCTTC. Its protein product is CASSAVAEEDNEQFF.

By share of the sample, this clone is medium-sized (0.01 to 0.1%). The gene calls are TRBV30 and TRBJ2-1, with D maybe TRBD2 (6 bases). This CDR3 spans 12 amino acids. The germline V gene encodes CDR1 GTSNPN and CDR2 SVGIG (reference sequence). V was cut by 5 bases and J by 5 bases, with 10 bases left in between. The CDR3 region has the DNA TGTGCCTGGTCTAGCGACAACAATGAGCAGTTCTTC. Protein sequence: CAWSSDNNEQFF.

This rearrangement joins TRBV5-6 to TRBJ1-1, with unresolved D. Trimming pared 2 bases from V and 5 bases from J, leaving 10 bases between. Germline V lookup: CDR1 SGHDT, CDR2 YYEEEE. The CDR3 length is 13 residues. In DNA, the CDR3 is TGTGCCAGCAGCTTAGAAGGGTGGACTGAAGCTTTCTTT. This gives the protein CASSLEGWTEAFF.

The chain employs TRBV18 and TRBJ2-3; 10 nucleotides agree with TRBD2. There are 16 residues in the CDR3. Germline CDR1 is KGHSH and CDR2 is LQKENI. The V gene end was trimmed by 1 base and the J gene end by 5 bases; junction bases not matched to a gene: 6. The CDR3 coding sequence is TGTGCCAGCTCACCACGAGCGGGGGGGGTCATAGATACGCAGTATTTT. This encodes CASSPRAGGVIDTQYF.

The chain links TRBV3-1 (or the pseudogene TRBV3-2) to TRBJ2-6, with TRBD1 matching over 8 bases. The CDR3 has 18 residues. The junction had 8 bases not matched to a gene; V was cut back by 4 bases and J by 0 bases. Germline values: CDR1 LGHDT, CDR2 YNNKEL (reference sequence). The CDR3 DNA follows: TGTGCCAGCAGCCCGGGCCAGGGGGCACTCTCTGGGGCCAACGTCCTGACTTTC. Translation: CASSPGQGALSGANVLTF.

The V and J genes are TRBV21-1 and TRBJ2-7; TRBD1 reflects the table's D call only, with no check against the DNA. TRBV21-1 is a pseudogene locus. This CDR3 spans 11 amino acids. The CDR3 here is CARVTGYEQYF. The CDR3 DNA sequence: TGTGCCAGGGTGACAGGGTACGAGCAGTACTTC.

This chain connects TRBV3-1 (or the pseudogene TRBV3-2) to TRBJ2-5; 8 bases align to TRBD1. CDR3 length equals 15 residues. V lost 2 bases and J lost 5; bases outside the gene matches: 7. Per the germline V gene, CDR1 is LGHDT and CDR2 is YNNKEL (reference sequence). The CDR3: CASSQNSGGEETQYF. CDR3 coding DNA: TGTGCCAGCAGCCAAAACTCAGGGGGCGAGGAGACCCAGTACTTC.

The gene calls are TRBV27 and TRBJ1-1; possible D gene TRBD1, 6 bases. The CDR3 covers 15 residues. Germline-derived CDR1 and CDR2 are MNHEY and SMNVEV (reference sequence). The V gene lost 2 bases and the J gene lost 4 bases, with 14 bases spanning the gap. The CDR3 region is CASSLSPWGATEAFF. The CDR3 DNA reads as TGTGCCAGCAGTTTAAGTCCCTGGGGGGCCACTGAAGCTTTCTTT.

The CDR3 is CASSNHHPAGNRSYNQPQHF. The CDR3 nucleotides read TGTGCCAGCAGTAACCATCACCCGGCGGGGAACAGAAGTTACAATCAGCCCCAGCATTTT. This chain uses TRBV28 with TRBJ1-5; D is undetermined. Trimming pared 5 bases from V and 3 bases from J, leaving 29 bases between. Germline assignment: CDR1 MDHEN and CDR2 SYDVKM. CDR3 length equals 20 residues.

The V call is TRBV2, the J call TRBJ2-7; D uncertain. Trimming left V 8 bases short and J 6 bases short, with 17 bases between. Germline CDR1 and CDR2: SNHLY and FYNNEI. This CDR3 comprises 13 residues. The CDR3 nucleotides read TGTGCCAGCTCCCCTAGTTTGCTCCTCGAGCAGTACTTC. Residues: CASSPSLLLEQYF.

CDR3 coding DNA: TGTGCCAGCAGTATCAGGGGCGGCTATGGCTACACCTTC. Its protein is CASSIRGGYGYTF. The rearrangement uses TRBV28 and TRBJ1-2; TRBD1 is a possible D gene (6 bases). The germline CDR1 and CDR2 sequences are MDHEN and SYDVKM. The V end was cut by 5 bases, the J end by 4 bases, with 11 bases between. The CDR3 consists of 13 residues.

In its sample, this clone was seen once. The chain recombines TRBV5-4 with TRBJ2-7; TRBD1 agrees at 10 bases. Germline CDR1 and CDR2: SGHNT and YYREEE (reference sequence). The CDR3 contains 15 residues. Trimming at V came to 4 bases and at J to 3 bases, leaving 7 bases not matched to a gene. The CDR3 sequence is CASSLGTGESYEQYF. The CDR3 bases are TGTGCCAGCAGCCTAGGGACAGGGGAAAGCTACGAGCAGTACTTC. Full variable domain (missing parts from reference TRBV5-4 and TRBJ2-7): ETGVTQSPTHLIKTRGQQVTLRCSSQSGHNTVSWYQQALGQGPQFIFQYYREEENGRGNFPPRFSGLQFPNYSSELNVNALELDDSALYLCASSLGTGESYEQYFGPGTRLTVT.

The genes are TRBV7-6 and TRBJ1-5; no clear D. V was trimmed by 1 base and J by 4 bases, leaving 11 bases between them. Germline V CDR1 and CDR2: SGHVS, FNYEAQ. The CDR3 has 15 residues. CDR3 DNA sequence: TGTGCCAGCAGCTTAGGGGTGGGAAGAAATCAGCCCCAGCATTTT. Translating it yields CASSLGVGRNQPQHF. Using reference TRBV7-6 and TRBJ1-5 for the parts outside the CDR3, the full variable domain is GAGVSQSPRYKVTKRGQDVALRCDPISGHVSLYWYRQALGQGPEFLTYFNYEAQQDKSGLPNDRFSAERPEGSISTLTIQRTEQRDSAMYRCASSLGVGRNQPQHFGDGTRLSIL.